Sequencing of this T cell receptor (beta chain) was carried out in a study of early stage breast cancer tumors. This table comes from immunoSEQ multiplex PCR, and its TCRdb copy is limited to in-frame clones, with some not included. The repertoire includes under 20,000 clones, more than 70% of them detected once, and over 1.5% sits in the top ten. With respect to this clone: Its antigen is currently unknown.

Study-wide points: Unsorted bulk genomic DNA sequencing lacked pairing and functional marker data. Most shared enriched TCRB sequences were commonly generated ones.

Sequenced: blood. This clonotype originated in a person aged 70 to 85 with breast cancer.

CDR3 sequence reads: CATSREQGFSMNTIYF. The CDR3 region has the DNA TGTGCCACCAGCAGAGAACAGGGTTTTAGTATGAACACCATATATTTT. The V call is TRBV15, the J call TRBJ1-3; maybe TRBD1 (6 bases). CDR1 LNHNV and CDR2 YYDKDF come from the germline V gene (reference sequence). This CDR3 is 16 amino acids long. The V end lost 0 bases, the J end lost 7 bases, and 16 bases lay between the germline ends.